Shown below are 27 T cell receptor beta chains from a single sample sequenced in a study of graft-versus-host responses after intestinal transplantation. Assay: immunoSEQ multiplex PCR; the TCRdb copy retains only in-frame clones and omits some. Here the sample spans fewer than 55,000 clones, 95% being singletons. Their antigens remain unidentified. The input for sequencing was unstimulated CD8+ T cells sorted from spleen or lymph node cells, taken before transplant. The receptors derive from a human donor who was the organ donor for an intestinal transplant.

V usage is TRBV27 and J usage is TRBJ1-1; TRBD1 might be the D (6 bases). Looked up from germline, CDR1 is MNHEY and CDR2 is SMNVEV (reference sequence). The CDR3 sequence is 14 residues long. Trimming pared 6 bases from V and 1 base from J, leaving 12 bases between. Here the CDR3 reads CASSFTGSNTEAFF. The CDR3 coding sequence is TGTGCCAGCAGCTTTACAGGGTCGAACACTGAAGCTTTCTTT.

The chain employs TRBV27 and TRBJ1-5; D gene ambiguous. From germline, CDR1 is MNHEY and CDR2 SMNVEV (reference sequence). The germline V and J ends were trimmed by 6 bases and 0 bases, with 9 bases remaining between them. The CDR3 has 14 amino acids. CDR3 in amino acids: CASSGLDSNQPQHF. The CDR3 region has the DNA TGTGCCAGCAGCGGTCTGGATAGCAATCAGCCCCAGCATTTT.

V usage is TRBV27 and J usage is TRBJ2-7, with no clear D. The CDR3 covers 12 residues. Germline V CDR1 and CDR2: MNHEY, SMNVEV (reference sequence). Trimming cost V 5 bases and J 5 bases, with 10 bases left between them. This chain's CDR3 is CASSPNQNEQYF. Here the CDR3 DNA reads TGTGCCAGCAGTCCAAACCAGAACGAGCAGTACTTC.

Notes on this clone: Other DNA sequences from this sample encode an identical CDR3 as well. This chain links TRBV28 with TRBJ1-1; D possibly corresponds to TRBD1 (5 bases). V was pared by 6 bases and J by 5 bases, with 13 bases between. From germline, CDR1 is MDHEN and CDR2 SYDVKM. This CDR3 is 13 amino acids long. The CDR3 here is CASSSTGETEAFF. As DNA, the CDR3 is TGTGCCAGCAGCTCAACAGGTGAAACTGAAGCTTTCTTT.

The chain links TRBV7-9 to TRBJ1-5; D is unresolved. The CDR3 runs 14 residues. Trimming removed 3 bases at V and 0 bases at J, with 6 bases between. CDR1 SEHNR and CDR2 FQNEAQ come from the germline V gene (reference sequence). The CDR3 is CASSLLSSNQPQHF. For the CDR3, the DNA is TGTGCCAGCAGCTTGCTGAGTAGCAATCAGCCCCAGCATTTT.

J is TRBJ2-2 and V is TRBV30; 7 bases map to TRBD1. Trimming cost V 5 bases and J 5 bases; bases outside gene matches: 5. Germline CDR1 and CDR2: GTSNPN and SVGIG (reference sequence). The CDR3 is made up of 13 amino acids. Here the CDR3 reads CAWSNRGTGELFF. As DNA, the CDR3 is TGTGCCTGGTCGAACAGGGGAACCGGGGAGCTGTTTTTT. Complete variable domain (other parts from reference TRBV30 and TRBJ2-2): SQTIHQWPATLVQPVGSPLSLECTVEGTSNPNLYWYRQAAGRGLQLLFYSVGIGQISSEVPQNLSASRPQDRQFILSSKKLLLSDSGFYLCAWSNRGTGELFFGEGSRLTVL.

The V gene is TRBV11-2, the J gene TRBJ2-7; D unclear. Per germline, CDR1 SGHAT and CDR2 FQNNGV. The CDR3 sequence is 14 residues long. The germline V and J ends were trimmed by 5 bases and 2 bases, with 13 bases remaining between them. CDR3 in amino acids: CASSLDPGTYEQYF. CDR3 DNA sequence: TGTGCCAGCAGCCTCGACCCGGGCACCTACGAGCAGTACTTC.

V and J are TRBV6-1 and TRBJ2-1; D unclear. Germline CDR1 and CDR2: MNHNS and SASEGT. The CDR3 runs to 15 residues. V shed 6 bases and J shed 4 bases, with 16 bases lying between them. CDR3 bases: TGTGCCAGCAGCAAGTCCAGCCAAATATACAATGAGCAGTTCTTC. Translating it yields CASSKSSQIYNEQFF.

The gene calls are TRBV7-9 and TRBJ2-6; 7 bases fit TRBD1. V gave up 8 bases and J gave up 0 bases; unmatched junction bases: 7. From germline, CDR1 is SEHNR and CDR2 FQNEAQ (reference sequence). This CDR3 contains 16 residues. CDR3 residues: CASVGTESSGANVLTF. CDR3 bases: TGTGCCAGCGTCGGGACAGAGAGCTCTGGGGCCAACGTCCTGACTTTC.

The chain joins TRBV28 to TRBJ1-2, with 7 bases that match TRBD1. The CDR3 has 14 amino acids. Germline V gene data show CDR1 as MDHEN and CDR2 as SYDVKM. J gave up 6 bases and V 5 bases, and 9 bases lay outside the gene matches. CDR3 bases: TGTGCCAGCAGTCTAACCGGGACAGAGGATGGCTACACCTTC. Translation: CASSLTGTEDGYTF.

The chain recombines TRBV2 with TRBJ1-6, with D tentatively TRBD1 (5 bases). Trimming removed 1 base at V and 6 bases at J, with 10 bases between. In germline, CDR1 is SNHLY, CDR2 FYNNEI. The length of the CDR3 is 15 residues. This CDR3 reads CASSEVDSSNSPLHF. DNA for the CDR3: TGTGCCAGCAGTGAAGTTGACAGCTCTAATTCACCCCTCCACTTT.

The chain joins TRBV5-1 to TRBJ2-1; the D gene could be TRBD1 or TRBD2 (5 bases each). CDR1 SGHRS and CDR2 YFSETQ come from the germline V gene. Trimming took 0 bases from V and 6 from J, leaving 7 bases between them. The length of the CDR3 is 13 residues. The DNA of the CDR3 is TGCGCCAGCAGCTTGGGAGGGGTCAATGAGCAGTTCTTC. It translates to CASSLGGVNEQFF. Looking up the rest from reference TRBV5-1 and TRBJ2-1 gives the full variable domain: KAGVTQTPRYLIKTRGQQVTLSCSPISGHRSVSWYQQTPGQGLQFLFEYFSETQRNKGNFPGRFSGRQFSNSRSEMNVSTLELGDSALYLCASSLGGVNEQFFGPGTRLTVL.

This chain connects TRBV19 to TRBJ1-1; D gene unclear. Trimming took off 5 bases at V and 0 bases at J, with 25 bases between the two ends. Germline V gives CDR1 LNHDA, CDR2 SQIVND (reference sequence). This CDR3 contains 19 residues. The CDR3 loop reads CASSPHRGWQRTMNTEAFF. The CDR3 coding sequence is TGTGCCAGTAGTCCACACAGAGGTTGGCAGAGAACCATGAACACTGAAGCTTTCTTT.

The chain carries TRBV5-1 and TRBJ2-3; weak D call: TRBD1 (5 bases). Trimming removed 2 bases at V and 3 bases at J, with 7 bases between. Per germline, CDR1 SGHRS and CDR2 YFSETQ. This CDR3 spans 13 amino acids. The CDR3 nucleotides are TGCGCCAGCAGCTTTTCAGGGACAGATACGCAGTATTTT. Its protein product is CASSFSGTDTQYF.

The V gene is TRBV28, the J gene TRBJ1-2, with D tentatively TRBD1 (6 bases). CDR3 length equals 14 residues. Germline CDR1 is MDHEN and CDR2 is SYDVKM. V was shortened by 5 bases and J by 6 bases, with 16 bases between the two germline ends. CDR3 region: CASSRTDHRDGYTF. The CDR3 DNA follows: TGTGCCAGCAGTCGCACCGACCACAGGGATGGCTACACCTTC.

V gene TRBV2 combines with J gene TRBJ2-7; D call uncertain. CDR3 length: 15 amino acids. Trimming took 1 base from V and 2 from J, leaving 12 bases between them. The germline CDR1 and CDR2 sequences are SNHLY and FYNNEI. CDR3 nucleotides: TGTGCCAGCAGTGAAGTTGGCATTAGGACCTACGAGCAGTACTTC. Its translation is CASSEVGIRTYEQYF. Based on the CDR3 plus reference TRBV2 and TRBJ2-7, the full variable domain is EPEVTQTPSHQVTQMGQEVILRCVPISNHLYFYWYRQILGQKVEFLVSFYNNEISEKSEIFDDQFSVERPDGSNFTLKIRSTKLEDSAMYFCASSEVGIRTYEQYFGPGTRLTVT.

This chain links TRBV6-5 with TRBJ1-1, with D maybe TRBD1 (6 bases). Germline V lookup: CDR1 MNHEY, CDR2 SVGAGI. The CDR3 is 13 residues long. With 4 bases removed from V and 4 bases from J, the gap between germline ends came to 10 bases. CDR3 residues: CASSLGGLTEAFF. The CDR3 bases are TGTGCCAGCAGTTTAGGGGGGCTCACTGAAGCTTTCTTT.

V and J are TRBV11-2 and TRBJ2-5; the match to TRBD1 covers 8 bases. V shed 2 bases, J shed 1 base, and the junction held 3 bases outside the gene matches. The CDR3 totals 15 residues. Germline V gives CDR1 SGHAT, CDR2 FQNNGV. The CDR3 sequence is CASSLSTGGQETQYF. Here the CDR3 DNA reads TGTGCCAGCAGCTTATCTACAGGGGGCCAAGAGACCCAGTACTTC.

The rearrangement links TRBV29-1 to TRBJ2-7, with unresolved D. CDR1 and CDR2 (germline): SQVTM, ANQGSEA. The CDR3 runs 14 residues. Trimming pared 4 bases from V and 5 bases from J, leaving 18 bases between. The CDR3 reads CSVAETSIPHEQYF. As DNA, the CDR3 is TGCAGCGTTGCTGAGACTTCTATCCCCCACGAGCAGTACTTC.

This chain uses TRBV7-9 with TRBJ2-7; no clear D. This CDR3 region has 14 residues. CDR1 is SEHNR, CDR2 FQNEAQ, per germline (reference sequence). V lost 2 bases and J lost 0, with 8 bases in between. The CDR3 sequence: CASSLLSSSYEQYF. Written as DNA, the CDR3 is TGTGCCAGCAGCTTACTGTCAAGCTCCTACGAGCAGTACTTC.

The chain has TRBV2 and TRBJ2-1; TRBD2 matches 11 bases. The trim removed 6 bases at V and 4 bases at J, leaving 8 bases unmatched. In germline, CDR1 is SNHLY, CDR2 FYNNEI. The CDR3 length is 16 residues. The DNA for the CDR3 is TGTGCCAGCAGGGGGACTAGCGGATATCTATACAATGAGCAGTTCTTC. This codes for CASRGTSGYLYNEQFF. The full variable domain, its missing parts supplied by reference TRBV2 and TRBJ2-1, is EPEVTQTPSHQVTQMGQEVILRCVPISNHLYFYWYRQILGQKVEFLVSFYNNEISEKSEIFDDQFSVERPDGSNFTLKIRSTKLEDSAMYFCASRGTSGYLYNEQFFGPGTRLTVL.

The CDR3 region has the DNA TGTGCCACCAGCAGAGCCCGTCAGGGGGGGGAGACCCAGTACTTC. It encodes CATSRARQGGETQYF. The rearrangement links TRBV15 to TRBJ2-5; D tentatively reads TRBD1 or TRBD2 (7 bases each). This CDR3 is 15 amino acids long. Germline V gene data show CDR1 as LNHNV and CDR2 as YYDKDF (reference sequence). Trimming took off 1 base at V and 5 bases at J, with 14 bases between the two ends.

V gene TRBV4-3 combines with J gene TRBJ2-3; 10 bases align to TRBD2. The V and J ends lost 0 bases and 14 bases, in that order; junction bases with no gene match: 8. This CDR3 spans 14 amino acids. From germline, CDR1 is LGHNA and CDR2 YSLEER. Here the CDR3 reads CASSQDIGLAVWYF. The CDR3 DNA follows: TGCGCCAGCAGCCAAGATATAGGACTAGCGGTTTGGTATTTT.

CDR3 in DNA: TGTGCCAGCAGTTACCAAGGACAGTATGGCTACACCTTC. This gives the protein CASSYQGQYGYTF. The chain uses TRBV27 and TRBJ1-2; a possible D gene is TRBD1 (6 bases). This CDR3 is 13 amino acids long. The germline CDR1 and CDR2 sequences are MNHEY and SMNVEV (reference sequence). Deletions cut 4 bases from V and 5 bases from J, with 11 bases between.

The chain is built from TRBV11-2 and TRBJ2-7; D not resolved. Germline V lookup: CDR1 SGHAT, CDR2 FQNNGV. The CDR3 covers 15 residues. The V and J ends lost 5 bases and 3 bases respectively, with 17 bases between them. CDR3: CASSVSPVGDYEQYF. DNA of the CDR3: TGTGCCAGCAGCGTTAGCCCCGTAGGAGACTACGAGCAGTACTTC.

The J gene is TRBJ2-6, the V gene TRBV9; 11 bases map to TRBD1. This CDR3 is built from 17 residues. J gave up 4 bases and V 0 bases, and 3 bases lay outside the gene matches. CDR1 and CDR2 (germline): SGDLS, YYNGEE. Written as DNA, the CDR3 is TGTGCCAGCAGCGTAGGGACAGGGGGCTTAGGGGCCAACGTCCTGACTTTC. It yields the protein CASSVGTGGLGANVLTF.

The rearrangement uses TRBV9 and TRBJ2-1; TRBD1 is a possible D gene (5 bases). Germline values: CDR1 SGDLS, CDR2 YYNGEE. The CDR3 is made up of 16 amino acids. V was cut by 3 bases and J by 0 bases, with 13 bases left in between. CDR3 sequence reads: CASSEFTGSSYNEQFF. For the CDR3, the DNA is TGTGCCAGCAGCGAATTTACAGGTAGCTCCTACAATGAGCAGTTCTTC.